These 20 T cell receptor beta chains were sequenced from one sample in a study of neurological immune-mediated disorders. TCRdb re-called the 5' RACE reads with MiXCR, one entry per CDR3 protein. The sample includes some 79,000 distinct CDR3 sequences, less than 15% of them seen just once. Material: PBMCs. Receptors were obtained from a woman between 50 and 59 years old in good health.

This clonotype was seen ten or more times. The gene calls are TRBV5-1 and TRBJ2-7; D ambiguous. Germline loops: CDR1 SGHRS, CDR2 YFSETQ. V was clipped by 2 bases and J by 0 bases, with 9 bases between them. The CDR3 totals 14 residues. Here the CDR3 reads CASSLGRNSYEQYF. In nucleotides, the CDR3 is TGCGCCAGCAGCTTAGGGCGGAACTCCTACGAGCAGTACTTC.

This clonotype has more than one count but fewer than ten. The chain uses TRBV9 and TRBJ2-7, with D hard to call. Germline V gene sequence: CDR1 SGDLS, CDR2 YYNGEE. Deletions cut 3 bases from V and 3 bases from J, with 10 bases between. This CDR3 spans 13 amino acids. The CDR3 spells CASSADDGYEQYF. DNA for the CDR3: TGTGCCAGCAGCGCGGACGACGGCTACGAGCAGTACTTC.

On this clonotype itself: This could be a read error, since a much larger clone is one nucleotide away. CDR3 DNA sequence: TGCGCCAGCAGCTTGGACACCGGACAGAACGAGCAGTACTTC. Protein sequence: CASSLDTGQNEQYF. This chain joins TRBV5-1 and TRBJ2-7, with a tentative D call TRBD1 (6 bases). Per germline, CDR1 SGHRS and CDR2 YFSETQ. The CDR3 is made up of 14 amino acids. Trimming left V 0 bases short and J 5 bases short, with 12 bases between.

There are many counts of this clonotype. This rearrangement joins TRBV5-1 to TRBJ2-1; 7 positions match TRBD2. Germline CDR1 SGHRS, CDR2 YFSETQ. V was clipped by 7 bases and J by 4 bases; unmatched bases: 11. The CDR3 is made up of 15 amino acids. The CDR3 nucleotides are TGCGCCAGCGGCCAGGACGGACTAGAATACAATGAGCAGTTCTTC. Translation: CASGQDGLEYNEQFF.

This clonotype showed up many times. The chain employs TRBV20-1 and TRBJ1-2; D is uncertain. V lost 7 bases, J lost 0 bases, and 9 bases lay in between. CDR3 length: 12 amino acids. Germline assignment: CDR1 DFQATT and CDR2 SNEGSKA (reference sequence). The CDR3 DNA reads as TGCAGTGAAGGGTCAGCTAACTATGGCTACACCTTC. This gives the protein CSEGSANYGYTF.

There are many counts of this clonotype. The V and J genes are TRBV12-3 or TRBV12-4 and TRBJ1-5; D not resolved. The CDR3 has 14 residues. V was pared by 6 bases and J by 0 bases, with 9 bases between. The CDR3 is CASRDTSSNQPQHF. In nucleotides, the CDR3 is TGTGCCAGCAGGGATACAAGTAGCAATCAGCCCCAGCATTTT.

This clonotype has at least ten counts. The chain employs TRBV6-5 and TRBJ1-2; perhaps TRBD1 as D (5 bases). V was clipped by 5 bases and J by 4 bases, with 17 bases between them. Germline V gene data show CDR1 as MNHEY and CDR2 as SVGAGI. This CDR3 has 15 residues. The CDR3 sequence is CASSGSGRGTYGYTF. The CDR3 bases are TGTGCCAGCAGTGGCTCAGGGAGGGGAACCTATGGCTACACCTTC.

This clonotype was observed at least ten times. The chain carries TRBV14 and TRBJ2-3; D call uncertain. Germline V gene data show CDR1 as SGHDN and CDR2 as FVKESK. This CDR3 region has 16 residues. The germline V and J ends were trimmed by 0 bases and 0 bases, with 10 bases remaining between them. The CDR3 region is CASSQDFPASTDTQYF. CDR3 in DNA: TGTGCCAGCAGCCAAGATTTCCCAGCTAGCACAGATACGCAGTATTTT.

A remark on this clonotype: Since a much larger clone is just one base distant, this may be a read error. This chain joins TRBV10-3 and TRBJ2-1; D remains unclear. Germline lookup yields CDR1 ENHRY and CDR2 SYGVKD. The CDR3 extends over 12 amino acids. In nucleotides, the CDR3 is TGTGTCATCAGCCCCGATAAAAATGAGCAGTTCTTC. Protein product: CVISPDKNEQFF.

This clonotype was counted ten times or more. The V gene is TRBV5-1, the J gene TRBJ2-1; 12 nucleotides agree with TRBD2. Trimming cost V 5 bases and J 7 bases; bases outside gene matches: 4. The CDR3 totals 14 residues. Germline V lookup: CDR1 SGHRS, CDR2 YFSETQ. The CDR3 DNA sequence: TGCGCCAGCAGTGGGACTAGCGGGTGGAATGAGCAGTTCTTC. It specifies CASSGTSGWNEQFF.

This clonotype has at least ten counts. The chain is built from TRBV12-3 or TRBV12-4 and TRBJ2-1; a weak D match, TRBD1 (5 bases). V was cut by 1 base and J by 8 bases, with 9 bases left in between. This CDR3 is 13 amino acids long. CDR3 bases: TGTGCCAGCAGTTTAGGGCCAGGGTATGAGCAGTTCTTC. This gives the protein CASSLGPGYEQFF.

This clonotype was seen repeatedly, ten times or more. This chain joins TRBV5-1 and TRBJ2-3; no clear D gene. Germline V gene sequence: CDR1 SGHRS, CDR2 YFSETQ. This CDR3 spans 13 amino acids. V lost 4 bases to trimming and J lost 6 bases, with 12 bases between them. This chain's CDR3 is CASSPTSRDTQYF. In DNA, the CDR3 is TGCGCCAGCAGCCCCACCAGTCGCGATACGCAGTATTTT. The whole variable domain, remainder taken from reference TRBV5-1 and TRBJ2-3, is KAGVTQTPRYLIKTRGQQVTLSCSPISGHRSVSWYQQTPGQGLQFLFEYFSETQRNKGNFPGRFSGRQFSNSRSEMNVSTLELGDSALYLCASSPTSRDTQYFGPGTRLTVL.

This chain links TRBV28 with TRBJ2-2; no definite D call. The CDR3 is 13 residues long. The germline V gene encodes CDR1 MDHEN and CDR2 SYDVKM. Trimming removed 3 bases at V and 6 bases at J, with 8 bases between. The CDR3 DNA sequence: TGTGCCAGCAGTTTTGGGGTCCCCGGGGAGCTGTTTTTT. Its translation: CASSFGVPGELFF.

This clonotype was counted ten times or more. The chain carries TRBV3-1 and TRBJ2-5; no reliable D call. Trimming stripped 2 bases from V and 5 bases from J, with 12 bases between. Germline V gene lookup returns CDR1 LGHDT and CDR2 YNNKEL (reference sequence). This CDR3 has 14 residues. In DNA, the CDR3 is TGTGCCAGCAGCCAACAAGGTCCTCAGGAGACCCAGTACTTC. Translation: CASSQQGPQETQYF.

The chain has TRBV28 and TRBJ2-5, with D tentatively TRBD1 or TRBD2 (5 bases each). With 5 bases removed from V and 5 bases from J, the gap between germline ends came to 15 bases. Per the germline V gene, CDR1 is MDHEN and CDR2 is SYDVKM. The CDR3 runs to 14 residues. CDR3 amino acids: CASSNQRGGETQYF. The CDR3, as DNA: TGTGCCAGCAGTAACCAGAGGGGTGGGGAGACCCAGTACTTC.

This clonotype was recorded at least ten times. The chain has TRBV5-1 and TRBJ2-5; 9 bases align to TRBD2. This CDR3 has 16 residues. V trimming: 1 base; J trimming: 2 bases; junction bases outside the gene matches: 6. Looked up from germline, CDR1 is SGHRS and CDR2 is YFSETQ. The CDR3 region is CASSLMSAGGQETQYF. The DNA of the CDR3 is TGCGCCAGCAGCTTGATGTCGGCGGGGGGGCAAGAGACCCAGTACTTC.

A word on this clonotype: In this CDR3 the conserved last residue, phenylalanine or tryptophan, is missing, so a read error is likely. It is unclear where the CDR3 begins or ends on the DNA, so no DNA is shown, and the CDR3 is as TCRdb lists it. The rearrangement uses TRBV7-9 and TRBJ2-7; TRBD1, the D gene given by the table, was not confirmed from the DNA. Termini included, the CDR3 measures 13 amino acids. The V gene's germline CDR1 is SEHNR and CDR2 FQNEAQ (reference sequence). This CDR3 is CASSLRQGAEQNL.

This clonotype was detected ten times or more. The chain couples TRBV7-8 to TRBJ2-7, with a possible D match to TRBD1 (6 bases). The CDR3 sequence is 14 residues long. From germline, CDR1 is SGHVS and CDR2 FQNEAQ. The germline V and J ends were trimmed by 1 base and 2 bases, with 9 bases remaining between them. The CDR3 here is CASSLETGAYEQYF. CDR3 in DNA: TGTGCCAGCAGCTTAGAGACAGGAGCCTACGAGCAGTACTTC.

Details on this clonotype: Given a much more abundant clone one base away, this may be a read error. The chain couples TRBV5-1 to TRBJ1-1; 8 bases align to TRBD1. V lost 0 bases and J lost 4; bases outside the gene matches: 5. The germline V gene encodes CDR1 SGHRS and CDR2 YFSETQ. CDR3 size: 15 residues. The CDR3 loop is CASSLVAGGSTEAFF. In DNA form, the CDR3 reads TGCGCCAGCAGCTTGGTGGCAGGGGGCAGCACTGAAGCTTTCTTT.

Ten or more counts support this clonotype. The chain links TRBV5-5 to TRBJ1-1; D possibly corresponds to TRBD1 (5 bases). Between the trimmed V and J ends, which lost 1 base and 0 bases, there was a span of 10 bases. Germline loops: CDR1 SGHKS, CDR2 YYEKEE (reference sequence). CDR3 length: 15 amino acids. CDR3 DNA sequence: TGTGCCAGCAGCTTGTACCAGGGTATGAACACTGAAGCTTTCTTT. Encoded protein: CASSLYQGMNTEAFF.